This T cell receptor beta chain comes out of a study of PD-1 blockade in classical Hodgkin lymphoma. Study-wide points: Baseline diversity was lower in partial responders and progressors than complete responders.

With 0 bases removed from V and 3 bases from J, the gap between germline ends came to 12 bases. The CDR3 covers 16 residues. Germline loops: CDR1 SGDLS, CDR2 YYNGEE. Time point described: cycle 4 day 1 (C4D1), after less than seven weeks of nivolumab. Each of the patients experienced relapse following autologous stem cell transplantation, and their brentuximab vedotin exposure differed. Using magnetic negative selection, the CD4+ T cells were separated out of thawed PBMCs. Libraries were prepared by immunoSEQ multiplex PCR; TCRdb keeps only in-frame clonotypes and omits some of them. The table lists fewer than 13,000 clones, around 80% of them singletons. Notes on this clone: Its antigen is currently unknown.

The receptor comes from a human donor with classical Hodgkin lymphoma. The genes are TRBV9 and TRBJ2-2; D possibly corresponds to TRBD1 (7 bases). The source was CD4+ T cells from blood, collected before the fourth cycle of nivolumab. CDR3 region: CASSVEGRGDTGELFF. The CDR3 nucleotides read TGTGCCAGCAGCGTAGAGGGCAGGGGGGACACCGGGGAGCTGTTTTTT.